This entry lists 8 T cell receptor beta chains sequenced from one sample in a study of blood T cell repertoires in COVID-19. Assay used: immunoSEQ multiplex PCR; TCRdb lists only in-frame clones, some missing. In the table there are nearly 250,000 clones, approximately 90% of which are singletons. Sequenced input: PBMCs or T cells enriched from blood (not recorded which). The receptors were gathered from a man in his fifties or sixties who had been exposed to COVID-19.

The chain is built from TRBV28 and TRBJ1-1; tentatively, D is TRBD1 (6 bases). Germline lookup yields CDR1 MDHEN and CDR2 SYDVKM. Trimming stripped 4 bases from V and 4 bases from J, with 13 bases between. The CDR3 covers 14 residues. CDR3 protein: CASSSYREGTEAFF. CDR3 nucleotide sequence: TGTGCCAGCAGTTCTTACAGGGAGGGCACTGAAGCTTTCTTT.

The genes are TRBV29-1 and TRBJ2-1; weak D call: TRBD2 (6 bases). Trimming removed 8 bases at V and 2 bases at J, with 25 bases between. CDR1 and CDR2 from the germline V gene are SQVTM and ANQGSEA. The CDR3 extends over 17 amino acids. The CDR3 loop is CSPTIHLRGLTYNEQFF. The CDR3 region has the DNA TGCAGCCCCACCATCCACCTCCGGGGGTTAACCTACAATGAGCAGTTCTTC.

CDR3 residues: CASSFGTFYGYTF. In DNA, the CDR3 is TGTGCCAGCAGTTTCGGGACATTCTATGGCTACACCTTC. The chain uses TRBV28 and TRBJ1-2, with D perhaps matching TRBD1 (6 bases). The V gene's germline CDR1 is MDHEN and CDR2 SYDVKM. This CDR3 is built from 13 residues. Deletions cut 3 bases from V and 4 bases from J, with 9 bases between.

The V and J genes are TRBV6-5 and TRBJ2-1, with D possibly matching TRBD2 (6 bases). Germline V gene sequence: CDR1 MNHEY, CDR2 SVGAGI. This CDR3 contains 16 residues. V lost 0 bases and J 5 bases, leaving 14 bases between the germline ends. The CDR3 DNA follows: TGTGCCAGCAGTTACTCAACCGGGACTCCGGACAATGAGCAGTTCTTC. Amino acid sequence: CASSYSTGTPDNEQFF.

This sequence joins TRBV7-9 and TRBJ2-6; weak D call: TRBD2 (6 bases). This CDR3 is 17 amino acids long. The germline CDR1 and CDR2 sequences are SEHNR and FQNEAQ (reference sequence). Deletions cut 6 bases from V and 1 base from J, with 16 bases between. CDR3 nucleotide sequence: TGTGCCAGCAGGGGGGGAAACATTTGGTCTGGGGCCAACGTCCTGACTTTC. This gives the protein CASRGGNIWSGANVLTF.

The chain recombines TRBV6-5 with TRBJ2-6; a weak D match, TRBD1 (6 bases). V lost 3 bases, J lost 2 bases, and 11 bases lay in between. Germline CDR1 reads MNHEY; CDR2 reads SVGAGI. The CDR3 sequence is 16 residues long. For the CDR3, the DNA is TGTGCCAGCAGTTATGCAGGGGTGACTGGGGCCAACGTCCTGACTTTC. This encodes CASSYAGVTGANVLTF.

The genes are TRBV7-2 and TRBJ1-2, with D uncertain. Trimming stripped 4 bases from V and 0 bases from J, with 6 bases between. The V gene's germline CDR1 is SGHTA and CDR2 FQGNSA. This CDR3 comprises 13 residues. The CDR3 protein is CASSYRANYGYTF. CDR3 sequence (DNA): TGTGCCAGCAGCTATCGAGCTAACTATGGCTACACCTTC.

This clone has just a few counts. The rearrangement links TRBV18 to TRBJ2-1; possible D gene TRBD2, 5 bases. Germline loops: CDR1 KGHSH, CDR2 LQKENI. V was pared by 0 bases and J by 0 bases, with 6 bases between. The CDR3 consists of 15 residues. The CDR3, as DNA: TGTGCCAGCTCACCACCAGGGAGCTCCTACAATGAGCAGTTCTTC. This gives the protein CASSPPGSSYNEQFF.